This T cell receptor beta chain emerged from a study of blood T cell repertoires in COVID-19. As for the study in general: PBMCs, B-cell-depleted T cells, or T cells were the source of the cDNA or gDNA that made up the material.

J gave up 7 bases and V 1 base, and 5 bases lay outside the gene matches. The CDR3 has 14 residues. Per germline, CDR1 MGHRA and CDR2 YSYEKL. Per the study methods: Estimates of nucleated cell counts were drawn from the amplification of reference gene primers. Using immunoSEQ multiplex PCR, the repertoire was profiled, and TCRdb retains in-frame clones only, with some absent. Clone size and the V and J calls come from that table; the DNA yielded D and trimming. In the table there are around 200,000 clones, 85% of which are singletons. Clinical history reported by participants formed the basis on which cohorts were assigned.

This chain connects TRBV4-1 to TRBJ1-2, with 8 bases aligning to TRBD1. The TCR sequence derives from a man aged 35-49 years who had recovered from COVID-19. Material for sequencing was PBMCs or T cells enriched from blood (not recorded which). CDR3 region: CASSQAEGTGGYTF. CDR3 sequence (DNA): TGCGCCAGCAGCCAAGCGGAGGGGACAGGTGGCTACACCTTC.